These T cell receptor beta chains were read from a single sample in a study of shared clonotypes between healthy human individuals. Assay: immunoSEQ multiplex PCR; the TCRdb copy retains only in-frame clones and omits some. The table lists millions of clones, roughly 94% of them singletons. Material for sequencing was naive CD8+ T cells sorted from blood. Every receptor here comes from a man aged 18 to 29 in good health. CDR3s include the opening cysteine and the closing phenylalanine or tryptophan. The size field is filled for only some rows; it gives once, few, many or a size class.

V gene	CDR3 length	clone size	CDR3 protein
TRBV27	17	-	CASSLFGSVRSYNEQFF
TRBV6-5	13	-	CASSYAEEDTQYF
TRBV11-2	13	few	CASSPNTDYEQYF
TRBV30	15	-	CAWSPGTASNQPQHF
TRBV27	16	-	CASSLLGTTSYTEAFF
TRBV11-2	14	-	CASSLVFSRDHQYF
TRBV28	11	-	CASSDNYEQYF
TRBV4-2	17	-	CASSPRASGGAGNEQYF
TRBV7-6	12	-	CASSLAEETQYF
TRBV4-3	17	-	CASSQESWNSPNYGYTF
TRBV7-8	15	-	CASSLAVLAGGELFF
TRBV19	15	few	CASSIPGQINQPQHF
TRBV2	16	-	CASIGLAGGPGNEQFF
TRBV10-3	16	once	CAPTWTGGFGANVLTF
TRBV5-1	14	-	CASSLNGGSYEQYF
TRBV7-9	13	-	CASSRTQFSEQYF
TRBV11-2	16	-	CASSSPPAAISYEQYF
TRBV13	18	-	CASSLGGTAGGPTDTQYF
TRBV9	16	-	CASSWDGGPATDTQYF
TRBV4-3	15	-	CASSQDDSTYNEQFF
TRBV6-5	13	-	CASGLFRTGELFF
TRBV19	12	once	CASSPRATEAFF